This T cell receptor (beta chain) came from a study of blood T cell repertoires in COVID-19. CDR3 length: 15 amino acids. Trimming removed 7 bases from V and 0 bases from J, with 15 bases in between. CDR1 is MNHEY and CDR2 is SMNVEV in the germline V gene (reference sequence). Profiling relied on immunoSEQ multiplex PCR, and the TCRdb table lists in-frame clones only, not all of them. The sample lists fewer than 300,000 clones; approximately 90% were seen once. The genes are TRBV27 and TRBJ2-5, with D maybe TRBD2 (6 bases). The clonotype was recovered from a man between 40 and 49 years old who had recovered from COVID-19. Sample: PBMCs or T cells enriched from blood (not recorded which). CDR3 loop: CASTPLGDYQETQYF. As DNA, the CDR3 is TGTGCCAGCACCCCTCTCGGGGACTACCAAGAGACCCAGTACTTC.